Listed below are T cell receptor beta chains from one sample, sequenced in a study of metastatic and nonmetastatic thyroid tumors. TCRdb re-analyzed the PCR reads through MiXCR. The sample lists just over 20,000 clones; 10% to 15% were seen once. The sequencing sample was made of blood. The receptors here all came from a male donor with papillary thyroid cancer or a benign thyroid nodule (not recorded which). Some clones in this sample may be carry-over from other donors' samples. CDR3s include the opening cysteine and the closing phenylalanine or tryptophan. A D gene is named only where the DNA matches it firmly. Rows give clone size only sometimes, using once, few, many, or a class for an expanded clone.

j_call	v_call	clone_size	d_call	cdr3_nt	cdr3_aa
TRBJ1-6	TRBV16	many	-	TGTGCCAGCAGCCAATCGAGGTCGGGCAGCACTAATTCACCCCTCCACTTT	CASSQSRSGSTNSPLHF
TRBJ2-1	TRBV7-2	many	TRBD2	TGTGCCAGCAACCCCGGGGAGGGCGGGTACAATGAGCAGTTCTTC	CASNPGEGGYNEQFF
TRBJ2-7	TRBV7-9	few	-	TGTGCCAGCAGCTCAGGGGACCACGAGCATTACTTC	CASSSGDHEHYF
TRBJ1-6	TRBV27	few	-	TGTGCCAGCAGTTTTCCCGATTCACCCCTCCACTTT	CASSFPDSPLHF
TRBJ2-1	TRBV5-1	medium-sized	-	TGCGCCAGCAGCTCGAATACTGGGGGGAGTGAGCAGTTCTTC	CASSSNTGGSEQFF
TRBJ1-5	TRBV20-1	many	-	TGCAGTGCTAGAGATGAGGCCAAACGCAGCAATCAGCCCCAGCATTTT	CSARDEAKRSNQPQHF
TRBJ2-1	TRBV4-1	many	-	TGCGCCAGCAGCCAAGGCGATAGCGTGGGGAATGAGCAGTTCTTC	CASSQGDSVGNEQFF
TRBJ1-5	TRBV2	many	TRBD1	TGTGCCAGCAGTGAATGGACAGGGTGGCAGCCCCAGCATTTT	CASSEWTGWQPQHF
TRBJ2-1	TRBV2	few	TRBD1	TGTGCCCGCCGACAGGGCTCCTACAATGAGCAGTTCTTC	CARRQGSYNEQFF
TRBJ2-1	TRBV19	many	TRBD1	TGTGCCAGTGCCCCCGGGACAGGGGGTAAGAATGAGCAGTTCTTC	CASAPGTGGKNEQFF
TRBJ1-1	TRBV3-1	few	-	TGTGCCAGCAGCCGTCCCCTAGGGGTGAACACTGAAGCTTTCTTT	CASSRPLGVNTEAFF
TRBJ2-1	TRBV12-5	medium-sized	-	TGTGCTAGTGGTTTTTGGGGGCGCGATGAGCAGTTCTTC	CASGFWGRDEQFF
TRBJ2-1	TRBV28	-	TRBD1	TGTGCCAGCAGTCCCGCCGGGACAGGGGTATCAAATGAGCAGTTCTTC	CASSPAGTGVSNEQFF
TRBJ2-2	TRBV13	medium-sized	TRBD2	TGTGCCAGCAGCCGCCGAGGAGCGGGAGGTACCCATGCGAACACCGGGGAGCTGTTTTTT	CASSRRGAGGTHANTGELFF
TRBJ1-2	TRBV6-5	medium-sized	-	TGTGCCAGCAGTTACTCTCGGGACAACTATGGCTACACCTTC	CASSYSRDNYGYTF
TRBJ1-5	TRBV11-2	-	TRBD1	TGTGCCAGCAGCTTATTGTCCGGGACAGTAAGCAATCAGCCCCAGCATTTT	CASSLLSGTVSNQPQHF
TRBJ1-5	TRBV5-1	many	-	TGCGCCAGCAGCTTGGACGGGGGAGATAATCAGCCCCAGCATTTT	CASSLDGGDNQPQHF
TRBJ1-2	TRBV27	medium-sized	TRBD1	TGTGCCAGCAGCCCGCGGGTCTGGGACAGGGGTAGCTATGGCTACACCTTC	CASSPRVWDRGSYGYTF
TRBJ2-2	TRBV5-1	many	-	TGCGCCAGCAGCCGAATTGGGGCCGGGGAGCTGTTTTTT	CASSRIGAGELFF
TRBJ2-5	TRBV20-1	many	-	TGCAGTGCTAGATCGGACCCGTACATGTACTTC	CSARSDPYMYF
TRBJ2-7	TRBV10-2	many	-	TGCGCCAGCAGTGAGACGGGCAGGGGCTACGAGCAGTACTTC	CASSETGRGYEQYF
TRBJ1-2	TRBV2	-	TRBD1	TGTGCCAGCAGTGAGCGGACAGGGGGAAAAGATGGCTACACCTTC	CASSERTGGKDGYTF
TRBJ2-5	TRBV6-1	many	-	TGTGCCAGCAGTGAGGACCCCCTAGGAACCCAGTACTTC	CASSEDPLGTQYF
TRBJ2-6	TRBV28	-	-	TGTGCCAGCACTGGAGGGGGAGGTGCCAACGTCCTGGCTTTC	CASTGGGGANVLAF
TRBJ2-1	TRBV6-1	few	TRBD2	TGTGCCAGCAGTATCAGTGGGGGAGGGTCCAATGAGCAGTTCTTC	CASSISGGGSNEQFF
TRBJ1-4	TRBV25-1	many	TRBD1	TGTGCCAGCAGTGAATGGGCAGGGGGGGAAAAACTGTTTTTT	CASSEWAGGEKLFF
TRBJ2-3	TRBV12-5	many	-	TGTGCTAGTGGTCTGGGTGTGGACCCCGGGGGAACAGATACGCAGTATTTT	CASGLGVDPGGTDTQYF
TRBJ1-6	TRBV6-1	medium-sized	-	TGTGCCAGCAGTGAATACGGGGGAGGTAATTCACCCCTCCACTTT	CASSEYGGGNSPLHF
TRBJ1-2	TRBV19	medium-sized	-	TGTGCCAGTAGTATAGCACCCCGGACAGCCGGCTACACCTTC	CASSIAPRTAGYTF
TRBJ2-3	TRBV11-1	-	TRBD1	TGTGCCAGCAGCCCAGACAGGGGGTTGGGAACAGATACGCAGTATTTT	CASSPDRGLGTDTQYF
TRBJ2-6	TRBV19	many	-	TGTGCCAGTAGTATAGTCGGGGCTGGGGCCAACGTCCTGACTTTC	CASSIVGAGANVLTF
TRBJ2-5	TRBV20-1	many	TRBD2	TGCAGTGCTAGAGTCCATAGACTAGCGGGTTTCCAAGAGACCCAGTACTTC	CSARVHRLAGFQETQYF
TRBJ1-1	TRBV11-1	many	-	TGTGCCAGCAGCTTAACATTGAACACTGAAGCTTTCTTT	CASSLTLNTEAFF
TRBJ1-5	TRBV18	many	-	TGTGCCAGCTCACCGGGAAGGGATCAGCCCCAGCATTTT	CASSPGRDQPQHF
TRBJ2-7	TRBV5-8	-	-	TGTGCCAGCAGCTTGGTAGGGGTCAAGACCTACGAGCAGTACTTC	CASSLVGVKTYEQYF
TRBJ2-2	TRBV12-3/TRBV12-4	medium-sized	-	TGTGCCAGCAGTTTTGGTCCTAGCACCGGCTACACCGGGGAGCTGTTTTTT	CASSFGPSTGYTGELFF
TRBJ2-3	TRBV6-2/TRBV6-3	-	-	TGTGCCAGCAGTTACGGAGCGGGACAGGGCACAGATACGCAGTATTTT	CASSYGAGQGTDTQYF
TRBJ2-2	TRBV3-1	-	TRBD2	TGTGCCAGCAGCCGAACTAGCGGGGGGCGGACCGGGGAGCTGTTTTTT	CASSRTSGGRTGELFF
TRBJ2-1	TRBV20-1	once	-	TGCAGTGCTAGAGATCAGGGCCGGAGCTCCTACAATGAGCAGTTCTTC	CSARDQGRSSYNEQFF
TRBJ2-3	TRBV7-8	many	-	TGTGCCAGCAGCTTAATAGATACGCAGTATTTT	CASSLIDTQYF
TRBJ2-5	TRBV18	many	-	TGTGCCAGCTCACCGGCCGCACTAGAGACCCAGTACTTC	CASSPAALETQYF